The 24 T cell receptor beta chains in this list originate from one sample, sequenced in a study of T cell responses to AZD1222 COVID-19 vaccine. TCRdb's table, derived via immunoSEQ multiplex PCR, lists solely in-frame clones and lacks some. The data contain around 120,000 clones, around 85% of them seen just once; the ten biggest clones take up 2.4%. Sequencing used peripheral blood, obtained on day 0 of AZD1222 vaccination. The receptor set was obtained from an adult in good health.

In nucleotides, the CDR3 is TGCGCCAGCAGCCGTACCGGGACAGCCGAGAGCTACACCTTC. It codes for CASSRTGTAESYTF. The V gene is TRBV5-1, the J gene TRBJ1-2; 7 positions agree with TRBD1. The CDR3 is made up of 14 amino acids. Germline V lookup: CDR1 SGHRS, CDR2 YFSETQ. The trim removed 4 bases at V and 9 bases at J, leaving 12 bases unmatched. The full variable domain, in which reference TRBV5-1 and TRBJ1-2 provide the parts outside the CDR3, is KAGVTQTPRYLIKTRGQQVTLSCSPISGHRSVSWYQQTPGQGLQFLFEYFSETQRNKGNFPGRFSGRQFSNSRSEMNVSTLELGDSALYLCASSRTGTAESYTFGSGTRLTVV.

The chain uses TRBV28 and TRBJ2-2; 8 bases are a match to TRBD1. CDR1 is MDHEN and CDR2 is SYDVKM in the germline V gene. This CDR3 region has 17 residues. V trimming: 6 bases; J trimming: 6 bases; junction bases outside the gene matches: 15. The CDR3 region has the DNA TGTGCCAGCAGCTCCCCCTCGGGACAGGCGGGCGCCGGGGAGCTGTTTTTT. Translated: CASSSPSGQAGAGELFF.

The table lists this clone with a count of one. The J gene is TRBJ2-1, the V gene TRBV13, with D unresolved. In germline, CDR1 is PRHDT, CDR2 FYEKMQ (reference sequence). The ends were cut back, 5 bases at V and 7 bases at J, with 6 bases in the middle. The CDR3 has 11 residues. CDR3 in amino acids: CASSHTNEQFF. The CDR3 DNA follows: TGTGCCAGCAGCCACACGAATGAGCAGTTCTTC.

V is TRBV25-1 and J is TRBJ2-3; D perhaps matches TRBD1 (6 bases). Trimming cost V 0 bases and J 5 bases, with 18 bases left between them. This CDR3 region has 17 residues. Per the germline V gene, CDR1 is MGHDK and CDR2 is SYGVNS. The chain's CDR3 is CASSEYLTTGTRDTQYF. The CDR3 bases are TGTGCCAGCAGTGAATACCTTACAACCGGGACACGAGATACGCAGTATTTT. The full variable domain, completed using reference TRBV25-1 and TRBJ2-3, is EADIYQTPRYLVIGTGKKITLECSQTMGHDKMYWYQQDPGMELHLIHYSYGVNSTEKGDLSSESTVSRIRTEHFPLTLESARPSHTSQYLCASSEYLTTGTRDTQYFGPGTRLTVL.

The chain recombines TRBV9 with TRBJ1-1; 7 nucleotides align to TRBD1. Looked up from germline, CDR1 is SGDLS and CDR2 is YYNGEE. The CDR3 sequence is 13 residues long. With V trimmed by 3 bases and J by 5 bases, 4 bases remained unmatched. This chain's CDR3 is CASSGTGVTEAFF. The DNA for the CDR3 is TGTGCCAGCAGCGGGACAGGAGTGACTGAAGCTTTCTTT.

The chain has TRBV7-9 and TRBJ2-6, with D possibly TRBD2 on 6 matching bases. CDR3 size: 14 residues. Germline V gene lookup returns CDR1 SEHNR and CDR2 FQNEAQ (reference sequence). Between the trimmed V and J ends, which lost 8 bases and 0 bases, there was a span of 8 bases. The DNA of the CDR3 is TGTGCCAGCGGAGGGATCTCTGGGGCCAACGTCCTGACTTTC. Translating it yields CASGGISGANVLTF.

This chain connects TRBV6-5 to TRBJ2-5; TRBD1 matches at 9 bases. V lost 6 bases, J lost 4 bases, and 6 bases stayed unmatched. The CDR3 runs to 14 residues. The germline CDR1 and CDR2 sequences are MNHEY and SVGAGI. The CDR3 sequence is CASSRRGQGETQYF. DNA of the CDR3: TGTGCCAGCAGCCGGAGGGGACAGGGAGAGACCCAGTACTTC.

The chain couples TRBV11-3 to TRBJ2-1; maybe TRBD2 (5 bases). Germline-derived CDR1 and CDR2 are SGHNT and YENEEA. CDR3 length: 15 residues. Trimming stripped 0 bases from V and 4 bases from J, with 10 bases between. Written as DNA, the CDR3 is TGTGCCAGCAGCTTAGAACTAGGTGGTTACAATGAGCAGTTCTTC. Its protein is CASSLELGGYNEQFF.

V and J are TRBV7-8 and TRBJ1-4; D is undetermined. Germline CDR1 and CDR2: SGHVS and FQNEAQ. The CDR3 has 13 residues. Trimming took off 2 bases at V and 6 bases at J, with 7 bases between the two ends. As DNA, the CDR3 is TGTGCCAGCAGCTTATCTCTGGATGAAAAACTGTTTTTT. As protein: CASSLSLDEKLFF.

The chain joins TRBV1 to TRBJ2-1; TRBD2, the table's D call, was not compared with the DNA. TRBV1 is labeled a pseudogene. The CDR3 consists of 15 residues. The CDR3 nucleotides are TGCACCAGCAGCCAACCCCCCCGGGAGGTCGATGAGCAGTTCTTC. Its translation: CTSSQPPREVDEQFF.

The J gene is TRBJ2-3, the V gene TRBV27, with a tentative D call TRBD1 (6 bases). Trimming took 5 bases from V and 1 from J, leaving 13 bases between them. The CDR3 is made up of 15 amino acids. The V gene's germline CDR1 is MNHEY and CDR2 SMNVEV (reference sequence). CDR3 residues: CASSLQGIGTDTQYF. The CDR3 bases are TGTGCCAGCAGTCTTCAGGGGATCGGCACAGATACGCAGTATTTT.

V gene TRBV11-3 combines with J gene TRBJ2-1; 8 bases align to TRBD2. The CDR3 length is 11 residues. The ends lost 4 bases at V and 13 bases at J; junction bases unmatched: 3. Looked up from germline, CDR1 is SGHNT and CDR2 is YENEEA. The DNA for the CDR3 is TGTGCCAGCAGCTCCGGGACTAGTCAGTTCTTC. Amino acid sequence: CASSSGTSQFF.

The chain links TRBV7-9 to TRBJ1-2; D gene ambiguous. The CDR3 length is 13 residues. The V gene's germline CDR1 is SEHNR and CDR2 FQNEAQ (reference sequence). V dropped 5 bases and J dropped 7 bases, with 14 bases sitting between them. CDR3 in DNA: TGTGCCAGCAGCCTGCCGGCATTCGTTGGCTACACCTTC. Protein: CASSLPAFVGYTF.

This chain joins TRBV7-2 and TRBJ1-6, with D hard to call. Germline CDR1 and CDR2: SGHTA and FQGNSA. V lost 5 bases and J lost 5, with 13 bases in between. The CDR3 is 15 residues long. The CDR3 DNA is TGTGCCAGCAGCCGGGAGGGTTGGAATAATTCACCCCTCCACTTT. It is translated as CASSREGWNNSPLHF.

The chain carries TRBV19 and TRBJ2-7; TRBD1 matches 7 bases. The CDR3 totals 15 residues. Germline assignment: CDR1 LNHDA and CDR2 SQIVND (reference sequence). V was clipped by 3 bases and J by 2 bases; unmatched bases: 7. CDR3 DNA sequence: TGTGCCAGTAGTATTGAGGGGGCCGTGACCTACGAGCAGTACTTC. Translating gives CASSIEGAVTYEQYF.

The chain links TRBV9 to TRBJ2-2, with TRBD2 matching over 7 bases. Germline assignment: CDR1 SGDLS and CDR2 YYNGEE. CDR3 length: 15 residues. V lost 2 bases to trimming and J lost 4 bases; unmatched junction nucleotides: 5. CDR3 nucleotide sequence: TGTGCCAGCAGCGTCGATCTAGCGGTCACCGGGGAGCTGTTTTTT. Protein sequence: CASSVDLAVTGELFF.

The chain links TRBV18 to TRBJ2-2; D perhaps matches TRBD1 (6 bases). V lost 1 base to trimming and J lost 1 base, with 16 bases between them. The germline V gene encodes CDR1 KGHSH and CDR2 LQKENI. CDR3 length: 18 amino acids. DNA of the CDR3: TGTGCCAGCTCACCACTGGCCAGGGCCAGGGGGAACACCGGGGAGCTGTTTTTT. This translates into CASSPLARARGNTGELFF.

V gene TRBV19 combines with J gene TRBJ2-7; maybe TRBD2 (5 bases). Trimming pared 3 bases from V and 6 bases from J, leaving 15 bases between. The CDR3 totals 14 residues. Germline lookup yields CDR1 LNHDA and CDR2 SQIVND (reference sequence). The CDR3 DNA follows: TGTGCCAGTAGTATTACTAGAGCTGTCGGCGAGCAGTACTTC. Protein: CASSITRAVGEQYF. Supplemented by reference TRBV19 and TRBJ2-7, the full variable domain reads DGGITQSPKYLFRKEGQNVTLSCEQNLNHDAMYWYRQDPGQGLRLIYYSQIVNDFQKGDIAEGYSVSREKKESFPLTVTSAQKNPTAFYLCASSITRAVGEQYFGPGTRLTVT.

The gene calls are TRBV7-3 and TRBJ2-1; D perhaps matches TRBD2 (6 bases). V was cut by 4 bases and J by 4 bases, with 11 bases left in between. The germline gives CDR1 SGHTA, CDR2 FQGTGA. The CDR3 contains 14 residues. The DNA of the CDR3 is TGTGCCAGCAGCTCTGGGACTCTTTACAATGAGCAGTTCTTC. Residues: CASSSGTLYNEQFF.

The CDR3 loop is CASSEDGFNSPLHF. The CDR3 DNA reads TGTGCCAGCAGTGAGGACGGGTTTAATTCACCCCTCCACTTT. The rearrangement joins TRBV2 to TRBJ1-6; no definite D call. CDR1 and CDR2 (germline): SNHLY, FYNNEI. CDR3 length: 14 residues. V gave up 3 bases and J gave up 6 bases, with 9 bases separating them.

The rearrangement joins TRBV7-2 to TRBJ2-7, with 7 bases that match TRBD1. The J segment lost 7 bases and the V segment lost 4 bases, leaving 13 bases of the junction unmatched. This CDR3 spans 15 amino acids. Germline values: CDR1 SGHTA, CDR2 FQGNSA. In DNA, the CDR3 is TGTGCCAGCAGCTCCACAGGGGCCACCCTTTTGGAGCAGTACTTC. It translates to CASSSTGATLLEQYF.

The V gene is TRBV29-1, the J gene TRBJ2-1, with 10 bases fitting TRBD2. The CDR3 runs 14 residues. Losses at the gene ends were 4 bases for V and 9 bases for J; bases not matched to a gene: 9. The germline V gene encodes CDR1 SQVTM and CDR2 ANQGSEA. CDR3 coding DNA: TGCAGCGTTGGGTTAGCGGGAGGAGGGGGTGAGCAGTTCTTC. Translated: CSVGLAGGGGEQFF.

The rearrangement joins TRBV15 to TRBJ2-2; D gene ambiguous. The V end lost 0 bases, the J end lost 2 bases, and 1 base lay between the germline ends. The germline gives CDR1 LNHNV, CDR2 YYDKDF (reference sequence). The CDR3 spans 13 residues. The CDR3: CATSRDNTGELFF. The CDR3 DNA reads TGTGCCACCAGCAGAGATAACACCGGGGAGCTGTTTTTT.

The rearrangement links TRBV5-6 to TRBJ2-7; weak D call: TRBD1 (6 bases). This CDR3 has 16 residues. CDR1 and CDR2 (germline): SGHDT, YYEEEE. V was clipped by 3 bases and J by 3 bases, with 19 bases between them. The CDR3 loop reads CASSSPRDKHSYEQYF. CDR3 sequence (DNA): TGTGCCAGCAGCTCTCCCCGGGACAAACATAGCTACGAGCAGTACTTC.